The 3 T cell receptor beta chains listed next were all sequenced from one sample in a study of read filtering for tumor transcriptome and immune sequencing. The library was built from about 0.4 ug RNA with molecular barcoded adaptors for alpha/delta and beta/gamma chains. Using its own MiXCR run on the reads, TCRdb lists one record per CDR3 protein. This table holds about 62,000 distinct CDR3 sequences, 15% to 20% found once. Sample: a population of CD138-negative cells sorted from bone marrow. These receptors all stem from a donor aged 40 or older with multiple myeloma.

Comment on this clonotype: At one end the junction does not follow the germline gene, possibly because of a read error. The chain has TRBV14 and TRBJ2-1; 8 bases agree with TRBD1. The CDR3 has 15 amino acids. Germline values: CDR1 SGHDN, CDR2 FVKESK. The CDR3 loop reads CACSPLDRAYNEQFF. Written as DNA, the CDR3 is TGTGCCTGCAGCCCCTTGGACAGGGCCTACAATGAGCAGTTCTTC.

This clonotype was detected many times. The rearrangement links TRBV7-2 to TRBJ2-2; unclear D gene. V was shortened by 1 base and J by 6 bases, with 6 bases between the two germline ends. The CDR3 is 13 amino acids. CDR1 SGHTA and CDR2 FQGNSA come from the germline V gene. CDR3 in DNA: TGTGCCAGCAGCTTAGTTTCGGCCGGGGAGCTGTTTTTT. Amino acids: CASSLVSAGELFF.

A remark on this clonotype: This may stem from a read error, because a much larger clone lies one nucleotide away. The chain employs TRBV20-1 and TRBJ2-2, with 9 nucleotides matching TRBD2. Germline CDR1 reads DFQATT; CDR2 reads SNEGSKA (reference sequence). The CDR3 runs 15 residues. The DNA of the CDR3 is TGCAGTGCTTCGGATCGTCTAGCGGGGCCCGGGGAGCTGCTTTTT. This sequence encodes CSASDRLAGPGELLF.